What follows are 2 T cell receptor beta chains derived from one specimen sequenced in a study of PD-1 blockade in classical Hodgkin lymphoma. Stated time point: cycle 4 day 1 (C4D1), after less than 7 weeks of nivolumab. Autologous stem cell transplantation was followed by relapse in every patient, and brentuximab vedotin exposure varied. The protocol was immunoSEQ multiplex PCR, while the TCRdb copy is restricted to in-frame clones and leaves out a portion. The table records 26,000 or so clones, about 72% of them present only once. Material: peripheral blood mononuclear cells (PBMCs), obtained before the fourth cycle of nivolumab. These receptors came from a human donor with classical Hodgkin lymphoma.

CDR3 DNA sequence: TGTGCCAGCAGCTCCCGGGGGGGAGGTAGATCGGCCACTGAAGCTTTCTTT. This sequence encodes CASSSRGGGRSATEAFF. The V call is TRBV7-9, the J call TRBJ1-1, with D perhaps matching TRBD1 (5 bases). V lost 4 bases and J lost 4, with 22 bases in between. The length of the CDR3 is 17 residues. CDR1 is SEHNR and CDR2 is FQNEAQ in the germline V gene (reference sequence).

The CDR3 loop reads CASSVEGGSGSEQYF. The CDR3 region has the DNA TGTGCCAGCAGCGTAGAGGGTGGGAGTGGAAGCGAGCAGTACTTC. V and J are TRBV9 and TRBJ2-7, with D possibly matching TRBD2 (5 bases). Per germline, CDR1 SGDLS and CDR2 YYNGEE. Deletions cut 0 bases from V and 6 bases from J, with 16 bases between. The CDR3 loop spans 15 amino acids. Based on the CDR3 plus reference TRBV9 and TRBJ2-7, the full variable domain is DSGVTQTPKHLITATGQRVTLRCSPRSGDLSVYWYQQSLDQGLQFLIQYYNGEERAKGNILERFSAQQFPDLHSELNLSSLELGDSALYFCASSVEGGSGSEQYFGPGTRLTVT.